A single TCR beta chain is shown here with its context. This CDR3 has 13 amino acids. Between the trimmed V and J ends, which lost 1 base and 3 bases, there was a span of 6 bases. The germline V gene has CDR1 SGHTA and CDR2 FQGNSA. TCRdb called the PCR reads again in MiXCR, with one record for every CDR3 protein. In the table there are around 13,000 distinct CDR3 sequences, 52% of which are singletons. The sample is drawn from a study of tumor-infiltrating lymphocytes in oesophageal squamous cell carcinoma. J is TRBJ1-2 and V is TRBV7-2; D might be TRBD1 (5 bases). The TCR originated in a female donor with esophageal squamous cell carcinoma. The sample comprised esophageal tumor tissue. The CDR3, as DNA: TGTGCCAGCAGCTTAGGCAGGGACTATGGCTACACCTTC. Protein: CASSLGRDYGYTF. The full variable domain, with the rest looked up from reference TRBV7-2 and TRBJ1-2, is GAGVSQSPSNKVTEKGKDVELRCDPISGHTALYWYRQSLGQGLEFLIYFQGNSAPDKSGLPSDRFSAERTGGSVSTLTIQRTQQEDSAVYLCASSLGRDYGYTFGSGTRLTVV.